This TCR beta chain was recorded in a study of T cell repertoires in cytomegalovirus infection. Study as a whole: Indications of both CMV infection and matching HLA type were provided by public TCR beta signatures. Whole-study findings and limits: Frequencies of public TCR beta families were cumulated, and this identified carriers of CMV plus the relevant HLA. HLA-C-restricted CMV-specific TCR beta clonotypes prevailed in the ex vivo response.

Notes on this clonotype: The target antigen is unknown.

Per germline, CDR1 MNHEY and CDR2 SVGEGT. Trimming removed 3 bases at V and 15 bases at J, with 18 bases between. This CDR3 has 13 amino acids. In TCRdb, the reads were re-called with MiXCR into one record per CDR3 protein. The data show some 100,000 distinct CDR3 sequences, about 22% seen once. Source material: CD8+ T cells from PBMCs. V gene TRBV6-2 or TRBV6-3 combines with J gene TRBJ2-1; D might be TRBD1 (6 bases). The receptor's source is a human donor in good health (CMV status not recorded). Some clones in this sample may be carry-over from other donors' samples. The CDR3 nucleotides are TGTGCCAGCAGTTATGCTCCCACAGGGCTAAGGTTCTTC. This codes for CASSYAPTGLRFF.